This T cell receptor (beta chain) was sequenced in a study of long-term antiretroviral therapy in people with HIV. About this clone itself: Antigen unknown.

Findings and limits, study-wide: CDR3 lengths in HIV samples spanned a narrower range than controls.

Runs used v3.0 of the immunoSEQ assay and were done at survey level. Profiled with immunoSEQ multiplex PCR; TCRdb holds only in-frame clones, not every one. Of around 14,000 clones in the sample, over 65% were seen once. Germline lookup yields CDR1 SGHRS and CDR2 YFSETQ. The germline V and J ends were trimmed by 0 bases and 0 bases, with 9 bases remaining between them. CDR3 length equals 15 residues. One or more pre-ART and two or more post-ART PBMC samples were available from each donor. The receptor was derived from a man aged 35-49 years with HIV. Sequencing was performed on unsorted PBMCs, taken 1.3 years before starting antiretroviral therapy. The genes are TRBV5-1 and TRBJ1-1; D is perhaps TRBD1 (5 bases). This CDR3 is CASSLGTFLNTEAFF. CDR3 DNA: TGCGCCAGCAGCTTGGGGACATTTTTGAACACTGAAGCTTTCTTT.